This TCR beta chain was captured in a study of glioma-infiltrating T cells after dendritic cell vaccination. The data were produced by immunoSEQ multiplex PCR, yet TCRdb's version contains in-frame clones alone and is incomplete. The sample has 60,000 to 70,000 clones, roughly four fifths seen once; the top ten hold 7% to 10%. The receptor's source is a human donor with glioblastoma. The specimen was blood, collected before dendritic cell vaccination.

CDR3 sequence (DNA): TGTGCCAGCAGGTTCGGGGGGATGAACAATGAGCAGTTCTTC. Protein product: CASRFGGMNNEQFF. This chain joins TRBV7-8 and TRBJ2-1, with 7 bases that match TRBD2. Germline CDR1 reads SGHVS; CDR2 reads FQNEAQ. Trimming removed 6 bases from V and 5 bases from J; junction bases left unmatched: 7. CDR3 length: 14 residues.